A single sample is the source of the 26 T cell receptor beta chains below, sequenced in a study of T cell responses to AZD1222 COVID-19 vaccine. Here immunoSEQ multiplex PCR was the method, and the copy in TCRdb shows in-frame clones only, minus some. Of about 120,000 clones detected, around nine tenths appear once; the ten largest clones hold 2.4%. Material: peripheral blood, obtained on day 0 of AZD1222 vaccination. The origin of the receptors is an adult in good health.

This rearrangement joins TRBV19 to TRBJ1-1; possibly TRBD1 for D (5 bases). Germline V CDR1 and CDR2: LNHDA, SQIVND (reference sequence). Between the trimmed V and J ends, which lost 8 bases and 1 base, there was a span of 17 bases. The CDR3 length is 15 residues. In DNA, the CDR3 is TGTGCCAGTGAGAAAACCGGGACGGGGAACACTGAAGCTTTCTTT. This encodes CASEKTGTGNTEAFF.

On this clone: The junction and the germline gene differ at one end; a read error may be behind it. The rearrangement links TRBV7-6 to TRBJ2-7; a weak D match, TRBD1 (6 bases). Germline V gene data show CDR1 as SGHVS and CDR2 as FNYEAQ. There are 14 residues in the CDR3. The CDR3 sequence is CANSLVQGPYEQYF. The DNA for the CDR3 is TGTGCCAACAGCTTAGTCCAGGGGCCCTACGAGCAGTACTTC.

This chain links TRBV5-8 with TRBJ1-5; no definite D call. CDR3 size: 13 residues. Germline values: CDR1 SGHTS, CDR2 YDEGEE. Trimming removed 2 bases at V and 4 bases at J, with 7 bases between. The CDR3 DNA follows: TGTGCCAGCAGCTTAGTAGGTAATCAGCCCCAGCATTTT. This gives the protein CASSLVGNQPQHF.

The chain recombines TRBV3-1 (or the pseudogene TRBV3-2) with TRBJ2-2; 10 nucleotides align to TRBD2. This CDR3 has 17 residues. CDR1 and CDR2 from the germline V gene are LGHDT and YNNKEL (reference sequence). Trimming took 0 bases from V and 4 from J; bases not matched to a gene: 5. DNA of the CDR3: TGTGCCAGCAGCCAAGATAGGCTAGCGGGAGCCACCGGGGAGCTGTTTTTT. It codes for CASSQDRLAGATGELFF.

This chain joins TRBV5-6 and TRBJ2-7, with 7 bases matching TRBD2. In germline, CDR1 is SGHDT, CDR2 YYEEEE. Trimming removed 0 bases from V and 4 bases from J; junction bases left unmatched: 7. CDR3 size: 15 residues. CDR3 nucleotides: TGTGCCAGCAGCTTGGGCCAGCGGGACTGGTACGAGCAGTACTTC. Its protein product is CASSLGQRDWYEQYF.

In DNA form, the CDR3 reads TGCGCCAGCAGCTCCCCCGGACAGGGGGTCGACGAGCAGTACTTC. Translating gives CASSSPGQGVDEQYF. The chain combines TRBV5-1 with TRBJ2-7, with 10 nucleotides matching TRBD1. J gave up 5 bases and V 3 bases, and 8 bases lay outside the gene matches. Germline V gives CDR1 SGHRS, CDR2 YFSETQ. This CDR3 contains 15 residues.

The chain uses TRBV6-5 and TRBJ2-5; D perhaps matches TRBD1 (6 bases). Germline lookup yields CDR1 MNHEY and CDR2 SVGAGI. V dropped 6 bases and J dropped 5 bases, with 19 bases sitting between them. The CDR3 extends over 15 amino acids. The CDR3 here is CASSYPQQGKETQYF. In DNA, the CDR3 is TGTGCCAGCAGCTATCCCCAACAGGGAAAGGAGACCCAGTACTTC.

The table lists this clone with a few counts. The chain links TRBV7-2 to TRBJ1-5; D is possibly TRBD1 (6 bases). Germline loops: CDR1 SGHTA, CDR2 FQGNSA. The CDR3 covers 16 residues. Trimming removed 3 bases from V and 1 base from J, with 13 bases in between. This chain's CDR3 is CASSFSGAGSNQPQHF. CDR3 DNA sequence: TGTGCCAGCAGCTTCTCGGGGGCGGGGAGCAATCAGCCCCAGCATTTT.

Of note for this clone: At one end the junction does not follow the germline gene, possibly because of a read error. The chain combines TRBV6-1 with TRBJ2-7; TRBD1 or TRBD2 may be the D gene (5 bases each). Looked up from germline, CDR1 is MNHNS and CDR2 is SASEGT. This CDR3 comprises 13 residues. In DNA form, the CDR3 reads TGTGCCAGCACACGTGGGGACCACTACGCGCAGTACTTC. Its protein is CASTRGDHYAQYF.

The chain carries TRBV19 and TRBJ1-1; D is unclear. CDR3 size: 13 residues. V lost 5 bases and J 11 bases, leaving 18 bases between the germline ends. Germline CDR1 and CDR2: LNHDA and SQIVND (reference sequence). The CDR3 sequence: CASSVDILGRAFF. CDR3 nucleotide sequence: TGTGCCAGTAGTGTTGACATCCTCGGTCGTGCTTTCTTT.

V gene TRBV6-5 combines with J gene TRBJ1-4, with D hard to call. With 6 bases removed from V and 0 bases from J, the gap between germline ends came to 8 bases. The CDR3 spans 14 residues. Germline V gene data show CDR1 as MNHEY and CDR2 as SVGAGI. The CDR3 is CASSHGATNEKLFF. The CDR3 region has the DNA TGTGCCAGCAGCCATGGAGCAACTAATGAAAAACTGTTTTTT.

The CDR3 coding sequence is TGCAGCGTAGGAAACAGGTTGAACACTGAAGCTTTCTTT. It encodes CSVGNRLNTEAFF. The J gene is TRBJ1-1, the V gene TRBV29-1, with D tentatively TRBD1 (5 bases). This CDR3 region has 13 residues. Trimming took off 6 bases at V and 0 bases at J, with 11 bases between the two ends. CDR1 is SQVTM and CDR2 is ANQGSEA in the germline V gene.

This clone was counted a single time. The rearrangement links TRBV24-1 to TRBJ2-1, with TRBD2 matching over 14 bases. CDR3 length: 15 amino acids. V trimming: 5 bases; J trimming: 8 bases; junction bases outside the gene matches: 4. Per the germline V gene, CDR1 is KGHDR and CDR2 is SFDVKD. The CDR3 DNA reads TGTGCCACCAGTGGGGGACTAGCGGGAGTCTATGAGCAGTTCTTC. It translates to CATSGGLAGVYEQFF.

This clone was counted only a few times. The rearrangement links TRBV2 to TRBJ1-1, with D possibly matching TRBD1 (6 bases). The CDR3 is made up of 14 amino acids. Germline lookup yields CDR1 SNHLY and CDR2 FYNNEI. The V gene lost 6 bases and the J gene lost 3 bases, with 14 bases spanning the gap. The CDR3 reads CASRPTGRDTEAFF. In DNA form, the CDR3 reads TGTGCCAGCAGGCCGACAGGTCGGGACACTGAAGCTTTCTTT.

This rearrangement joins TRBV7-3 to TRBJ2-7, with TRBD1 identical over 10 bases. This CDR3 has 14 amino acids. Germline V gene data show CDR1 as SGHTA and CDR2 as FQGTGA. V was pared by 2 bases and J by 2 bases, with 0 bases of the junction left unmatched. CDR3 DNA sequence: TGTGCCAGCAGCTTAGGACAGGGGGCCTACGAGCAGTACTTC. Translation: CASSLGQGAYEQYF.

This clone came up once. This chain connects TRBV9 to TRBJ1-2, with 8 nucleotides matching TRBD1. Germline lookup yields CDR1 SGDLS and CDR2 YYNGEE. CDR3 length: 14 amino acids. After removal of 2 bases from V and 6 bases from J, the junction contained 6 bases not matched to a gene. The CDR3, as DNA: TGTGCCAGCAGCGTGAACAGGGGGGGTGATGGCTACACCTTC. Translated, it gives CASSVNRGGDGYTF.

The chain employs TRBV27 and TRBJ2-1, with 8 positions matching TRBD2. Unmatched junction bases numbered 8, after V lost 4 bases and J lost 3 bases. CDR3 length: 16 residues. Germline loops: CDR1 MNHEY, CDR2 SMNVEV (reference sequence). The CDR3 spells CASSSRAGGVYNEQFF. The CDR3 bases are TGTGCCAGCAGTTCCCGGGCGGGAGGAGTCTACAATGAGCAGTTCTTC.

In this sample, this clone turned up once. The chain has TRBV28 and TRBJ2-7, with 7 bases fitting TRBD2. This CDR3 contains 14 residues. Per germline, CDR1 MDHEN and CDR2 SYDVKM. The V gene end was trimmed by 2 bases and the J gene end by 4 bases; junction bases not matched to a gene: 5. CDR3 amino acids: CASSLNPGGYEQYF. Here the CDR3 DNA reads TGTGCCAGCAGTTTAAATCCCGGGGGGTACGAGCAGTACTTC.

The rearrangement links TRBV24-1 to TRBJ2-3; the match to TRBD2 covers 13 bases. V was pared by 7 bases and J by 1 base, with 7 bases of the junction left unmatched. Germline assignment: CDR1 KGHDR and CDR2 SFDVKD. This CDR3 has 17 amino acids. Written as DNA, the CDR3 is TGTGCCACCAGGGCCGGGACTAGCGGGAAGGGCACAGATACGCAGTATTTT. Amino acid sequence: CATRAGTSGKGTDTQYF.

The CDR3 here is CASSVSRGRDYGYTF. CDR3 sequence (DNA): TGTGCCAGCAGCGTCTCGCGGGGGCGCGACTATGGCTACACCTTC. This chain connects TRBV28 to TRBJ1-2; perhaps TRBD1 as D (6 bases). Germline lookup yields CDR1 MDHEN and CDR2 SYDVKM. The CDR3 totals 15 residues. V gave up 6 bases and J gave up 3 bases, with 17 bases separating them.

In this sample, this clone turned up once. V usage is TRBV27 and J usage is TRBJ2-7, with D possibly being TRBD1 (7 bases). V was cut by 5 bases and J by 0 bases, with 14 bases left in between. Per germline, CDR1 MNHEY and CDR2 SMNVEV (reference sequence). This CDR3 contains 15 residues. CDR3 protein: CASSPRGTASYEQYF. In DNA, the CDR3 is TGTGCCAGCAGTCCACGGGGGACAGCCTCCTACGAGCAGTACTTC.

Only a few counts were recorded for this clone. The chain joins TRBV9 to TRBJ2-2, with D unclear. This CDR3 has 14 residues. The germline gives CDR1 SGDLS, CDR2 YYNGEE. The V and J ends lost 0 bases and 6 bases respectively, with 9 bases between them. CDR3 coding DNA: TGTGCCAGCAGCGTAGTTCCCGTTTCCGGGGAGCTGTTTTTT. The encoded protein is CASSVVPVSGELFF. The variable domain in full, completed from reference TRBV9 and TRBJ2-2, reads DSGVTQTPKHLITATGQRVTLRCSPRSGDLSVYWYQQSLDQGLQFLIQYYNGEERAKGNILERFSAQQFPDLHSELNLSSLELGDSALYFCASSVVPVSGELFFGEGSRLTVL.

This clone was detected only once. In nucleotides, the CDR3 is TGCGCCAGCAGCCATAGGGTTGGGGGCAGCAATCAGCCCCAGCATTTT. Amino acid sequence: CASSHRVGGSNQPQHF. The V and J genes are TRBV4-1 and TRBJ1-5, with TRBD1 as a possible D gene (6 bases). Germline V gene sequence: CDR1 MGHRA, CDR2 YSYEKL. The CDR3 runs to 16 residues. V was shortened by 3 bases and J by 1 base, with 13 bases between the two germline ends.

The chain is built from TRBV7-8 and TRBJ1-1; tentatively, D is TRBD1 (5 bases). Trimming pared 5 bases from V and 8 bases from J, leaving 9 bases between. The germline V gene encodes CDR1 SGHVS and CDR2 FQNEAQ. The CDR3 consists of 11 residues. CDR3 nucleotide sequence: TGTGCCAGCAGCCGGGGGGGAGAAGCTTTCTTT. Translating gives CASSRGGEAFF. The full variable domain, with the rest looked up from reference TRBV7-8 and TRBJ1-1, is GAGVSQSPRYKVAKRGQDVALRCDPISGHVSLFWYQQALGQGPEFLTYFQNEAQLDKSGLPSDRFFAERPEGSVSTLKIQRTQQEDSAVYLCASSRGGEAFFGQGTRLTVV.

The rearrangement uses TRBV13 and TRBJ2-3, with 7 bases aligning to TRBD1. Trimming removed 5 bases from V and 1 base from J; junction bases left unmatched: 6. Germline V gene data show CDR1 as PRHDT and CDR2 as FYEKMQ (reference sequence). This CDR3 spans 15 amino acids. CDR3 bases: TGTGCCAGCAGCCGACAGGGAGTTCGCACAGATACGCAGTATTTT. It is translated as CASSRQGVRTDTQYF.

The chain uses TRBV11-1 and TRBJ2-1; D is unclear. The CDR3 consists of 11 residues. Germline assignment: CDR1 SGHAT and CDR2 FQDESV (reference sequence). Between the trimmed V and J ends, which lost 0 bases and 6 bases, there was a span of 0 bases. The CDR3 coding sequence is TGTGCCAGCAGCTTAGCCAATGAGCAGTTCTTC. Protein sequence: CASSLANEQFF.